This entry is about one TCR beta chain. Its antigen is unknown. No per-base quality is available; no much larger clone lies one base away. The record originates from a study of blood T cell repertoires in COVID-19 (TCRdb year 2020). Regarding the complete study: Samples covering the acute and convalescent phases of COVID-19 were provided by collaborators in the United States, Italy and Spain. Subjects who had been exposed to COVID-19, were actively infected with it, or had recovered from it provided the deeply sampled blood TCRbeta repertoires that made up the dataset. The prospective study material was composed of cDNA or gDNA derived from T cells, B-cell-depleted T cells, or PBMCs. Where available, HLA class I and class II types were obtained from metadata supplied by the sample provider rather than from assay-based typing. A de-identified subject ID, COVID-19 status, age in years and sex were almost always included in the sample metadata. Samples came from the ongoing ImmuneRACE study (first 160 participants) plus 1,254 subjects from 6 global collaborators. A freely available public database, intended as a resource for researchers studying the immune response to SARS-CoV-2, is where the repertoires were released.

Participants in the prospective study were aged about 18 to 95 years, lived in about two dozen United States geographic areas, and enrolled through a virtual design. In the prospective study, cohorts were assigned on the basis of participant-reported clinical history obtained from a screening survey and a study questionnaire. Mobile phlebotomists in the prospective study collected whole blood, serum and a nasopharyngeal or oropharyngeal swab from every participant. Over a 2-month period, participants in the prospective study had the option of providing additional blood draws and questionnaires. Prospective study blood samples were shipped either frozen or at room temperature before DNA extraction. From the germline V gene, CDR1 is SGHNT and CDR2 is YENEEA. From V the trimming removes 0 bases and from J it removes 3 bases, while the gene matches leave 6 bases of the junction unaccounted for. The cysteine opens and the phenylalanine closes a CDR3 of 17 amino acids. The DNA shown is the 51-base CDR3, in frame from base 1.

TCRbeta CDR3 regions were amplified from genomic DNA by means of the immunoSEQ Assay, a bias-controlled multiplex PCR. The paper's processing steps were these. The number of nucleated cells in each sample was estimated by amplification of reference gene primers within the assay. Sequence reads were collapsed and filtered to measure the absolute abundance of every unique TCRbeta CDR3 rearrangement. For each sample, productive Simpson clonality was calculated as the square root of Simpson's diversity index over productive rearrangements. TCRdb obtained this table from immuneACCESS and retained in-frame rearrangements with V and J assigned. These tables miss some clones; where compared with another copy, unresolved V genes account for less than half of the shortfall, and the remainder is unexplained. V, J and clone size were drawn from that table, and D and trimming were deduced from the DNA. Recorded for this sample are more than 250,000 clones; around 91% of them occurred a single time. The ten largest account for about 1.7% of the sample.

Study-wide findings and limitations: The amount of clinical and demographic metadata varied by source and participant and was provided uncurated.

This TCR derives from a woman between 18 and 29 years old with acute COVID-19. Sample: PBMCs or T cells enriched from blood (not recorded which). This sequence uses TRBV11-3 and TRBJ2-1, with 9 bases matching TRBD2. The CDR3 protein: CASSLEPGLANYNEQFF. The nucleotides are TGTGCCAGCAGCTTAGAGCCGGGACTAGCAAACTACAATGAGCAGTTCTTC.